This T cell receptor beta chain was recovered during a study of T cell repertoires in cytomegalovirus infection. Across the whole study: Evidence of both CMV infection and a matching HLA type came from public TCR beta signatures. Study-wide results and limits: Carriage of CMV together with the relevant HLA was identifiable through cumulative public TCR beta family frequency.

This clonotype has ten or more counts. Antigen unknown. V shed 6 bases, J shed 5 bases, and the junction held 10 bases outside the gene matches. Looked up from germline, CDR1 is DFQATT and CDR2 is SNEGSKA (reference sequence). The CDR3 length is 15 residues. TCRdb passed the reads through MiXCR, listing each CDR3 protein once. Of 310,000 or so distinct CDR3 sequences detected, 8% to 10% appear once; the ten largest clones hold around 2.4%. This receptor was obtained from a human donor in good health (CMV status not recorded). Some clones in this sample may be carry-over from other donors' samples. Material: PBMCs. The V and J genes are TRBV20-1 and TRBJ2-5; TRBD2 aligns across 12 bases. CDR3 sequence reads: CSADGLAGMRETQYF. CDR3 nucleotides: TGCAGTGCGGACGGACTAGCGGGGATGCGGGAGACCCAGTACTTC.